The 22 T cell receptor beta chains below all came from one sample that was sequenced in a study of blood T cell repertoires in COVID-19. Repertoires were generated with immunoSEQ multiplex PCR, while TCRdb's copy carries only in-frame clones and drops some. This sample has approximately 340,000 clones; roughly nine tenths occur once, and the top ten carry about 0.86%. Sequenced input: PBMCs or T cells enriched from blood (not recorded which). The receptors come from a middle-aged woman who had been exposed to COVID-19.

The rearrangement joins TRBV6-5 to TRBJ1-1, with 9 nucleotides matching TRBD1. Germline lookup yields CDR1 MNHEY and CDR2 SVGAGI. CDR3 length equals 14 residues. V was clipped by 6 bases and J by 5 bases; unmatched bases: 7. CDR3 DNA sequence: TGTGCCAGCAGACCGGACAGGGGCACGACTGAAGCTTTCTTT. This gives the protein CASRPDRGTTEAFF.

The chain has TRBV30 and TRBJ2-7; 9 bases line up with TRBD1. The trim removed 2 bases at V and 2 bases at J, leaving 4 bases unmatched. Germline CDR1 reads GTSNPN; CDR2 reads SVGIG (reference sequence). This CDR3 has 14 amino acids. The CDR3 nucleotides are TGTGCCTGGAGTTCGGGGACAGGGCCCTACGAGCAGTACTTC. Its protein is CAWSSGTGPYEQYF.

V usage is TRBV4-1 and J usage is TRBJ1-6; D not certain. The V and J ends lost 2 bases and 0 bases respectively, with 8 bases between them. Germline V gene data show CDR1 as MGHRA and CDR2 as YSYEKL. This CDR3 has 16 amino acids. This CDR3 reads CASSQQKSSYNSPLHF. The DNA for the CDR3 is TGCGCCAGCAGCCAACAGAAAAGCTCCTATAATTCACCCCTCCACTTT.

CDR3 nucleotides: TGTGCCAGCTCACCGGTGAGCGTGTCCAGCATCAATGAGCAGTTCTTC. As protein: CASSPVSVSSINEQFF. The genes are TRBV18 and TRBJ2-1; D gene ambiguous. Germline V lookup: CDR1 KGHSH, CDR2 LQKENI. The CDR3 is 16 residues long. V was trimmed by 3 bases and J by 6 bases, leaving 18 bases between them.

With regard to this clone: Other DNA sequences of this sample code for an identical CDR3. The rearrangement joins TRBV7-9 to TRBJ2-5; D not resolved. The CDR3 totals 12 residues. CDR1 SEHNR and CDR2 FQNEAQ come from the germline V gene (reference sequence). V lost 1 base to trimming and J lost 5 bases, with 5 bases between them. CDR3 loop: CASSLVRETQYF. CDR3 coding DNA: TGTGCCAGCAGCTTAGTACGGGAGACCCAGTACTTC.

This sequence joins TRBV27 and TRBJ1-1; perhaps TRBD1 as D (6 bases). The CDR3 spans 14 residues. Germline V lookup: CDR1 MNHEY, CDR2 SMNVEV (reference sequence). V was cut by 5 bases and J by 3 bases, with 13 bases left in between. The CDR3 spells CASSLQGIDTEAFF. The DNA for the CDR3 is TGTGCCAGCAGTCTACAGGGTATTGACACTGAAGCTTTCTTT.

V and J are TRBV2 and TRBJ1-1, with a weak D call TRBD1 (6 bases). The CDR3 contains 16 residues. Trimming removed 4 bases at V and 3 bases at J, with 18 bases between. Germline V gene sequence: CDR1 SNHLY, CDR2 FYNNEI. CDR3 in amino acids: CASSVGAGVVDTEAFF. The CDR3, as DNA: TGTGCCAGCAGTGTGGGGGCAGGGGTGGTTGACACTGAAGCTTTCTTT.

In this sample, this clone turned up once. The rearrangement joins TRBV19 to TRBJ2-7, with D possibly matching TRBD2 (5 bases). Germline V gene data show CDR1 as LNHDA and CDR2 as SQIVND (reference sequence). The V gene lost 3 bases and the J gene lost 5 bases, with 8 bases spanning the gap. The CDR3 spans 12 residues. CDR3 nucleotide sequence: TGTGCCAGTAGTATTTCGGGGAACGAGCAGTACTTC. This gives the protein CASSISGNEQYF.

The chain is built from TRBV19 and TRBJ1-5; TRBD1 might be the D (6 bases). This CDR3 is 13 amino acids long. V shed 4 bases and J shed 4 bases, with 8 bases lying between them. The germline V gene has CDR1 LNHDA and CDR2 SQIVND (reference sequence). CDR3 protein: CASSTQGNQPQHF. The CDR3 DNA follows: TGTGCCAGTAGTACGCAGGGGAATCAGCCCCAGCATTTT.

The rearrangement links TRBV15 to TRBJ2-5; TRBD2 matches 8 bases. This CDR3 has 17 residues. Germline CDR1 is LNHNV and CDR2 is YYDKDF (reference sequence). J was trimmed by 3 bases and V by 0 bases; bases with no gene match: 9. The CDR3 DNA sequence: TGTGCCACCAGCAGAGAACTTAGGACTAGCAAGGAAGAGACCCAGTACTTC. Amino acid sequence: CATSRELRTSKEETQYF. Supplemented by reference TRBV15 and TRBJ2-5, the full variable domain reads DAMVIQNPRYQVTQFGKPVTLSCSQTLNHNVMYWYQQKSSQAPKLLFHYYDKDFNNEADTPDNFQSRRPNTSFCFLDIRSPGLGDTAMYLCATSRELRTSKEETQYFGPGTRLLVL.

J is TRBJ2-1 and V is TRBV5-4; 8 nucleotides line up with TRBD1. The V segment lost 4 bases and the J segment 7 bases; nucleotides outside the gene matches: 10. CDR1 is SGHNT and CDR2 is YYREEE in the germline V gene (reference sequence). This CDR3 comprises 15 residues. The CDR3 sequence: CASSPGQGEWNEQFF. The CDR3 nucleotides read TGTGCCAGCAGCCCTGGACAGGGAGAGTGGAATGAGCAGTTCTTC.

V gene TRBV6-1 combines with J gene TRBJ2-1; possible D gene TRBD2, 5 bases. The CDR3 has 13 amino acids. The ends were cut back, 0 bases at V and 9 bases at J, with 9 bases in the middle. CDR1 MNHNS and CDR2 SASEGT come from the germline V gene. CDR3 residues: CASSEARVGEQFF. As DNA, the CDR3 is TGTGCCAGCAGTGAAGCGAGGGTAGGTGAGCAGTTCTTC.

V usage is TRBV3-1 (or the pseudogene TRBV3-2) and J usage is TRBJ1-2; tentatively, D is TRBD1 (6 bases). V gave up 3 bases and J gave up 8 bases, with 16 bases separating them. The length of the CDR3 is 14 residues. Per the germline V gene, CDR1 is LGHDT and CDR2 is YNNKEL (reference sequence). The CDR3 DNA reads as TGTGCCAGCAGCCAGGGGGCAGGGGCCGCCGGCTACACCTTC. It codes for CASSQGAGAAGYTF.

The chain couples TRBV7-3 to TRBJ2-2, with TRBD1 as a possible D gene (6 bases). With 3 bases removed from V and 7 bases from J, the gap between germline ends came to 12 bases. Germline CDR1 is SGHTA and CDR2 is FQGTGA. CDR3 length equals 14 residues. The chain's CDR3 is CASSLSGADGELFF. CDR3 DNA: TGTGCCAGCAGCTTGTCAGGGGCCGACGGGGAGCTGTTTTTT.

The V and J genes are TRBV12-3 or TRBV12-4 and TRBJ1-1; D gene ambiguous. The CDR3 contains 13 residues. Trimming stripped 7 bases from V and 5 bases from J, with 14 bases between. The CDR3 bases are TGTGCCAGCACCTCGCGGGGTAGGACTGAAGCTTTCTTT. It yields the protein CASTSRGRTEAFF.

The J gene is TRBJ1-4, the V gene TRBV3-1 (or the pseudogene TRBV3-2); D is uncertain. The germline V gene has CDR1 LGHDT and CDR2 YNNKEL (reference sequence). CDR3 length: 16 residues. V was pared by 1 base and J by 4 bases, with 13 bases between. The CDR3 nucleotides read TGTGCCAGCAGCCAAGTACGCGGGAGGAATAATGAAAAACTGTTTTTT. Residues: CASSQVRGRNNEKLFF.

This chain links TRBV3-1 (or the pseudogene TRBV3-2) with TRBJ2-2, with D possibly being TRBD1 (6 bases). Germline V gene data show CDR1 as LGHDT and CDR2 as YNNKEL (reference sequence). V shed 1 base and J shed 7 bases, with 13 bases lying between them. The CDR3 is 15 amino acids. The CDR3 coding sequence is TGTGCCAGCAGCCAAGTCAACAGGGCGGTCGGGGAGCTGTTTTTT. It specifies CASSQVNRAVGELFF.

This rearrangement joins TRBV4-3 to TRBJ2-7; 7 bases line up with TRBD2. J was trimmed by 4 bases and V by 4 bases; bases with no gene match: 1. CDR3 size: 12 residues. The germline V gene encodes CDR1 LGHNA and CDR2 YSLEER. The CDR3 sequence is CASSPGGYEQYF. The CDR3 DNA sequence: TGCGCCAGCAGCCCCGGGGGGTACGAGCAGTACTTC.

The V gene is TRBV9, the J gene TRBJ1-3; possibly TRBD1 for D (6 bases). The CDR3 contains 15 residues. In germline, CDR1 is SGDLS, CDR2 YYNGEE. Trimming shortened V by 0 bases and J by 4 bases, and 11 bases separated the two germline ends. CDR3 nucleotide sequence: TGTGCCAGCAGCGTAGGACGTGGGGGCGGAAACACCATATATTTT. Its protein is CASSVGRGGGNTIYF.

CDR3 sequence reads: CASSQAYPERPDTQYF. CDR3 DNA: TGCGCCAGCAGTCAAGCTTATCCGGAGAGGCCAGATACGCAGTATTTT. The chain uses TRBV23-1 and TRBJ2-3, with no clear D. Being an ORF, TRBV23-1 has a function that is uncertain. V lost 2 bases, J lost 4 bases, and 16 bases lay in between. The CDR3 covers 16 residues.

The chain recombines TRBV5-4 with TRBJ2-7; D may be TRBD2 (6 bases). Germline CDR1 and CDR2: SGHNT and YYREEE (reference sequence). The CDR3 consists of 13 residues. The ends were cut back, 3 bases at V and 6 bases at J, with 13 bases in the middle. The CDR3 coding sequence is TGTGCCAGCAGCTCGCCTGTCGGGGGCGAGCAGTACTTC. Translation gives CASSSPVGGEQYF.

This chain joins TRBV7-8 and TRBJ2-7; D remains unclear. Per the germline V gene, CDR1 is SGHVS and CDR2 is FQNEAQ. Trimming took off 1 base at V and 7 bases at J, with 20 bases between the two ends. There are 16 residues in the CDR3. CDR3 in amino acids: CASSLEFDARLSEQYF. The CDR3 DNA follows: TGTGCCAGCAGCTTAGAATTTGACGCCCGACTTTCGGAGCAGTACTTC.